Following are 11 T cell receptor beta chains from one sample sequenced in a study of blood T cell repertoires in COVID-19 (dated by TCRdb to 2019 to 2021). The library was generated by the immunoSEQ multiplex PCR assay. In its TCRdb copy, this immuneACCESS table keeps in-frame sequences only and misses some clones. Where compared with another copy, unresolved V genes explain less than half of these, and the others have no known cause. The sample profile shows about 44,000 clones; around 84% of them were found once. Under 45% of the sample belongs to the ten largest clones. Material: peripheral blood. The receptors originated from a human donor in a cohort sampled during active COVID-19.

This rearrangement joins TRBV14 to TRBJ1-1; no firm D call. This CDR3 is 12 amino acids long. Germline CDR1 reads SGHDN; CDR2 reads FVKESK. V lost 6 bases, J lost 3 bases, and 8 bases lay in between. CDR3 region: CASSLVDTEAFF. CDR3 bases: TGTGCCAGCAGTCTAGTCGACACTGAAGCTTTCTTT.

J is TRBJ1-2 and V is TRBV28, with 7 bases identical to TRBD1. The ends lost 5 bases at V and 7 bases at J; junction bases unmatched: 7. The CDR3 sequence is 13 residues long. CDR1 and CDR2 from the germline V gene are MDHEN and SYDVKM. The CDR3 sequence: CASSLQGSSGYTF. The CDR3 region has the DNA TGTGCCAGCAGTCTACAGGGGTCGAGTGGCTACACCTTC.

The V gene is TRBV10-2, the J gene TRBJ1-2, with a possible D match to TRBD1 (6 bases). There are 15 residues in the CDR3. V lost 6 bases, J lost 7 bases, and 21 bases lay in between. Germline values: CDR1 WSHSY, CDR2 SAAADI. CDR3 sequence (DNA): TGCGCCAGCAGCGAAACCCGGGACACGGATGGTGGCTACACCTTC. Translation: CASSETRDTDGGYTF.

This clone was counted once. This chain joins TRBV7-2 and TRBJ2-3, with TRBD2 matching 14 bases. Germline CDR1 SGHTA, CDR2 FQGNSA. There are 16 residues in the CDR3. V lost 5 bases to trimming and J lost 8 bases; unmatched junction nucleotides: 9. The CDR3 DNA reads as TGTGCCAGCAGCCCGAAGACTAGCGGGGGGGCTCCTACGCAGTATTTT. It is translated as CASSPKTSGGAPTQYF.

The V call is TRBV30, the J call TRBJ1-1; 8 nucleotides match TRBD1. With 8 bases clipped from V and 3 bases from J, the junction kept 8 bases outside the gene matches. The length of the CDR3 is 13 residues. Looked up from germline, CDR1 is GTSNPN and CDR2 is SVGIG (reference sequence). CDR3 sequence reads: CARTGGPDTEAFF. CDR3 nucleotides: TGTGCCCGAACAGGGGGTCCGGACACTGAAGCTTTCTTT.

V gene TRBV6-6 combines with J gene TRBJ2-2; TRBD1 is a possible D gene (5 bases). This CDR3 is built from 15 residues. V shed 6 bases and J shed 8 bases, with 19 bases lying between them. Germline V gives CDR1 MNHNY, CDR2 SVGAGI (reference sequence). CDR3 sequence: CASSQTRRTGGELFF. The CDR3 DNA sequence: TGTGCCAGCAGCCAGACACGTCGAACAGGAGGGGAGCTGTTTTTT.

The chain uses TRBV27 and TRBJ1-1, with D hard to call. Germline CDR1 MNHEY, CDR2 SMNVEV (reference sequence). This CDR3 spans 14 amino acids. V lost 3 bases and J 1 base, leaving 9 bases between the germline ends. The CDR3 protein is CASSFHDKNTEAFF. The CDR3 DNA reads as TGTGCCAGCAGTTTCCATGACAAGAACACTGAAGCTTTCTTT.

CDR3 protein: CASSVHNRANTGELFF. As DNA, the CDR3 is TGTGCCAGTAGTGTCCATAACCGAGCGAACACCGGGGAGCTGTTTTTT. The rearrangement links TRBV19 to TRBJ2-2; D is unclear. Trimming removed 5 bases at V and 0 bases at J, with 13 bases between. The germline CDR1 and CDR2 sequences are LNHDA and SQIVND (reference sequence). This CDR3 spans 16 amino acids.

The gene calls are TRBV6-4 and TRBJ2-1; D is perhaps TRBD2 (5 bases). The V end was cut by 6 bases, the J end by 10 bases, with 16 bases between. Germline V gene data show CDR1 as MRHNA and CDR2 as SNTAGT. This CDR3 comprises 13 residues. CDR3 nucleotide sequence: TGTGCCAGCAGCAACCAGGCGGGCCTAGAGCAGTTCTTC. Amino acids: CASSNQAGLEQFF.

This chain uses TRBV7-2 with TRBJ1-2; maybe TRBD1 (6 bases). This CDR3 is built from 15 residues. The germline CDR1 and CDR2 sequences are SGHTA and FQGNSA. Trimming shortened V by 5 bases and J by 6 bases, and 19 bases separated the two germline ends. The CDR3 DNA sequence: TGTGCCAGCAGCCTACAGCTGGACAGTCGCGATGGCTACACCTTC. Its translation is CASSLQLDSRDGYTF.

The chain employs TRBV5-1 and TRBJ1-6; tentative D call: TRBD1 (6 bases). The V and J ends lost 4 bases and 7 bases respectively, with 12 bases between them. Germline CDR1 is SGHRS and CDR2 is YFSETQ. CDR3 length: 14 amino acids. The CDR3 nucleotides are TGCGCCAGCAGCCCGGTACAGGGCAATTCACCCCTCCACTTT. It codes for CASSPVQGNSPLHF.